The clone carrying this TCR beta chain was counted only a few times. Its antigen is unknown. V lost 6 bases and J lost 3, with 12 bases in between. The CDR3 is 13 residues long. The germline V gene encodes CDR1 MDHEN and CDR2 SYDVKM. This sample stems from a study of human T cells and chemical hapten exposure. Study at large: Small pooled library volume differences mainly caused per-sample TCR yield variation.

TCRdb reprocessed the RACE reads via MiXCR and lists one record per CDR3 protein. The table includes roughly 200,000 distinct CDR3 sequences, about 22% detected once. Time point of the sample: patch test 1, 2 weeks after DPC sensitization. This sample's treatment: therapeutic diphenylcyclopropenone sensitization with weekly scalp DPC. Study-wide results and limits: Compared to controls, expanded TCRs made significantly more large clusters of similar CDR3s. TCRs whose frequency exceeded 1 in 1000 remained the same following DPC sensitization.

This TCR derives from a woman in her forties or fifties with alopecia areata. Some clones in this sample may be carry-over from other donors' samples. V gene TRBV28 combines with J gene TRBJ2-7, with D possibly matching TRBD2 (6 bases). This specimen consisted of whole blood, obtained in connection with sensitization to the hapten diphenylcyclopropenone (DPC). CDR3 sequence (DNA): TGTGCCAGCAGGTCCGCGGGGATCTACGAGCAGTACTTC. This sequence encodes CASRSAGIYEQYF.